This T cell receptor beta chain was profiled in a study of graft-versus-host responses after intestinal transplantation. With regard to this clone: No antigen is known for it. Other DNA variants within this sample encode the same CDR3.

Germline V gene sequence: CDR1 MDHEN, CDR2 SYDVKM. The ends were cut back, 3 bases at V and 1 base at J, with 4 bases in the middle. This CDR3 spans 12 amino acids. Sequenced by immunoSEQ multiplex PCR; TCRdb stores in-frame clones only, minus some. This table holds about 100,000 clones, about 90% found once. The TCR originated in a human donor who was the organ donor for an intestinal transplant. The specimen was unstimulated CD4+ T cells sorted from spleen or lymph node cells, collected before transplant. The rearrangement links TRBV28 to TRBJ2-7; D ambiguous. The CDR3 spells CASSLLSYEQYF. Written as DNA, the CDR3 is TGTGCCAGCAGTTTGTTGTCCTACGAGCAGTACTTC.